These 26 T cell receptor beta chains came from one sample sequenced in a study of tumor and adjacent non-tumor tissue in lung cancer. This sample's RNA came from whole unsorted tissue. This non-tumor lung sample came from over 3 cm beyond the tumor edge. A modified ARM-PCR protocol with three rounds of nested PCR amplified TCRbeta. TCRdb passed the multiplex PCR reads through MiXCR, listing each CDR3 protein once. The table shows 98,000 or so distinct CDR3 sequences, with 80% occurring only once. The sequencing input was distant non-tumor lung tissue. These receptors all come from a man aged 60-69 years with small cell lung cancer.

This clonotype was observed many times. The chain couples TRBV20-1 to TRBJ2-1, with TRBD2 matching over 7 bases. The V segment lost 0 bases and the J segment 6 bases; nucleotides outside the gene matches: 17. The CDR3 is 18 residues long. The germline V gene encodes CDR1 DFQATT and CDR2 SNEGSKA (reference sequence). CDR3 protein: CSARDPSGRAGESNEQFF. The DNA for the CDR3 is TGCAGTGCTAGAGACCCCTCTGGCCGGGCGGGAGAGAGCAATGAGCAGTTCTTC.

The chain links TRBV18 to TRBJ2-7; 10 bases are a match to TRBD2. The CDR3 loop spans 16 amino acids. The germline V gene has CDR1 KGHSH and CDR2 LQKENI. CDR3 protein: CASPPLLAGNVHEQYV. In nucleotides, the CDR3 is TGTGCCAGCCCACCATTACTAGCGGGAAACGTCCACGAGCAGTACGTC.

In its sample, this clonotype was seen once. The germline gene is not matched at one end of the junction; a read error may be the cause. CDR3 bases: TGTGCCAGCAACTTAACGGCATATGAGCAGTTCTTC. This encodes CASNLTAYEQFF. V and J are TRBV7-2 and TRBJ2-1; no clear D gene. CDR1 is SGHTA and CDR2 is FQGNSA in the germline V gene. There are 12 residues in the CDR3. Complete variable domain (other parts from reference TRBV7-2 and TRBJ2-1): GAGVSQSPSNKVTEKGKDVELRCDPISGHTALYWYRQSLGQGLEFLIYFQGNSAPDKSGLPSDRFSAERTGGSVSTLTIQRTQQEDSAVYLCASNLTAYEQFFGPGTRLTVL.

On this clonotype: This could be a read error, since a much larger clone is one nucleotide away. CDR3 residues: CNARGRASLRQETQYF. DNA of the CDR3: TGCAATGCTAGAGGGAGGGCTTCGTTGAGGCAAGAGACCCAGTACTTC. The chain links TRBV20-1 to TRBJ2-5, with TRBD2 matching 7 bases. Per germline, CDR1 DFQATT and CDR2 SNEGSKA (reference sequence). This CDR3 is 16 amino acids long.

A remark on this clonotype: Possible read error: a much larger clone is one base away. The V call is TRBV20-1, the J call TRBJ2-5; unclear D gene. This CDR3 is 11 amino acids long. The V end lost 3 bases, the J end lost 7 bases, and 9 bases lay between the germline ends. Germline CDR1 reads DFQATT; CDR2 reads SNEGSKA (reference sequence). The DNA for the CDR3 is TGCAGTGCTAGGCCCTGGTGGACCCAGTACTTC. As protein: CSARPWWTQYF.

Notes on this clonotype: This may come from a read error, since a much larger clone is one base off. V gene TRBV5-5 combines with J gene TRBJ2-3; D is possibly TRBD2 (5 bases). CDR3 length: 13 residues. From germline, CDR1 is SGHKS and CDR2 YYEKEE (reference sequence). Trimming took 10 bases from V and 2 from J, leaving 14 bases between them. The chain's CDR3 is CAGIGEITDTQYF. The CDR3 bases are TGTGCCGGTATCGGGGAAATCACAGATACGCAGTATTTT. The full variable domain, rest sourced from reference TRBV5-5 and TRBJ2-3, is DAGVTQSPTHLIKTRGQQVTLRCSPISGHKSVSWYQQVLGQGPQFIFQYYEKEERGRGNFPDRFSARQFPNYSSELNVNALLLGDSALYLCAGIGEITDTQYFGPGTRLTVL.

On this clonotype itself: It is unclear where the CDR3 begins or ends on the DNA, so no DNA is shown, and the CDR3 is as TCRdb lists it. The CDR3 loop is CASSFASGTAKTEAFF. The chain is built from TRBV5-6 and TRBJ1-1; the DNA was not used to check the table's D call, TRBD1. With termini counted, the CDR3 has 16 amino acids. The germline V gene has CDR1 SGHDT and CDR2 YYEEEE.

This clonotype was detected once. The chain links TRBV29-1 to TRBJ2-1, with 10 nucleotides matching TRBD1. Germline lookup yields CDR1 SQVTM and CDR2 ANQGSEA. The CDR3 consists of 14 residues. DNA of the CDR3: TGCAGAGTCTTAGGGACAGGGGCTGTGAATGAGCAGTTCTTC. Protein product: CRVLGTGAVNEQFF.

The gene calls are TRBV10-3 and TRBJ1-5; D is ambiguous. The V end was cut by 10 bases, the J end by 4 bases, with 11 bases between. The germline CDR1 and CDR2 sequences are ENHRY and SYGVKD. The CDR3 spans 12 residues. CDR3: CATKSNNQPQHF. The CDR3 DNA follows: TGTGCCACCAAGTCTAATAATCAGCCCCAGCATTTT.

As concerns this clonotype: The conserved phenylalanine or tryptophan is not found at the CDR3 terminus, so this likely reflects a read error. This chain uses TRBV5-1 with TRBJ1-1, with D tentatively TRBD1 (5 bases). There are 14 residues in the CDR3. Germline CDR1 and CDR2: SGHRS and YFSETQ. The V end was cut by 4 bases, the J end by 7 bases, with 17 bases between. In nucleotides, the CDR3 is TGCGCCAGCAGCCTGATCCCCGGGGCCGGTGAAGCTTTCTCT. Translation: CASSLIPGAGEAFS.

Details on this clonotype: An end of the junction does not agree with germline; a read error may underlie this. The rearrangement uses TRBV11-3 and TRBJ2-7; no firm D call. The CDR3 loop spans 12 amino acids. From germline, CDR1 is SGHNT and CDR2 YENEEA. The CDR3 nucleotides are TGTGCCGGCAGCTTAACCGGGTATGAGCAGTACTTC. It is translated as CAGSLTGYEQYF.

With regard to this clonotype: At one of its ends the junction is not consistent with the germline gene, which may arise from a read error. CDR3 amino acids: CASSYRLAVNNEQYF. The CDR3 DNA follows: TGTGCCAGCAGTTACAGACTAGCGGTAAACAATGAGCAGTACTTT. The genes are TRBV6-2 or TRBV6-3 and TRBJ2-1; 9 bases match TRBD2. The CDR3 loop spans 15 amino acids. CDR1 is MNHEY, CDR2 SVGEGT, per germline.

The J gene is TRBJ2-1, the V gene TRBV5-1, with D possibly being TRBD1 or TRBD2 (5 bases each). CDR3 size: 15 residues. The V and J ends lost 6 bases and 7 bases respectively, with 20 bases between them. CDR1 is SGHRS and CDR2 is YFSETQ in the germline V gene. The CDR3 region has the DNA TGCGCCAGCATCCCTAACGGGGCAGTTGGGAATGAGCAGTTCTTC. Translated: CASIPNGAVGNEQFF.

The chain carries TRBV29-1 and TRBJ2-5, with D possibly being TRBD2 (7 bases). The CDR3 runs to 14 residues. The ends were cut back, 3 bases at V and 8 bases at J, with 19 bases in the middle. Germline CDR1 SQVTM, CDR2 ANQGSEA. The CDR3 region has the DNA TGCAGCGTTGACGGACCGCGAGGGGGGGATACCCAGTACTTC. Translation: CSVDGPRGGDTQYF.

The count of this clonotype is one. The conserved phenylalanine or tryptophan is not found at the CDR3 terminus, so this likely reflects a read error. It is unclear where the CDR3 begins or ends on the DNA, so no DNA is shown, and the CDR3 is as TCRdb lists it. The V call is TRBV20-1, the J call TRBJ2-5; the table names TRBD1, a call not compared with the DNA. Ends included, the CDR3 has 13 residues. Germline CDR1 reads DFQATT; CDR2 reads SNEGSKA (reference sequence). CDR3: CSAWERGAKTQHL.

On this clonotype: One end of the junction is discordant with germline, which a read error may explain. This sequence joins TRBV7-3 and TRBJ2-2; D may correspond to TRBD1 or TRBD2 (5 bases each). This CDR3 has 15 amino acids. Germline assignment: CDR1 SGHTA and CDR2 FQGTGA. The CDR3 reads CASGAPDNPTGVLFF. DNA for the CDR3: TGTGCCAGCGGCGCTCCGGACAACCCTACCGGGGTGCTGTTTTTT.

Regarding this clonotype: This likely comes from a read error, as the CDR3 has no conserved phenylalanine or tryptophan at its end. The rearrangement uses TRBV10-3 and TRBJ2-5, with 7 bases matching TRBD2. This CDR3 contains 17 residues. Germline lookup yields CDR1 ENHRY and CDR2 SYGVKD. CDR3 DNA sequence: TGTGTCTTCAGTGAGTTTTCGGGGGGAGTGGATCAAGAGACCCAGTACGTC. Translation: CVFSEFSGGVDQETQYV.

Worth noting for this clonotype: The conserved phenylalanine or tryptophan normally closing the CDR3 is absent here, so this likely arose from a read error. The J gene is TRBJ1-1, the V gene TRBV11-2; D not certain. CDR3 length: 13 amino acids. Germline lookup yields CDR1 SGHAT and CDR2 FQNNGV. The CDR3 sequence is CASSLREVLEAFS. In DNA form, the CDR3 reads TGTGCTAGCAGCTTAAGGGAGGTCCTGGAAGCTTTCTCT.

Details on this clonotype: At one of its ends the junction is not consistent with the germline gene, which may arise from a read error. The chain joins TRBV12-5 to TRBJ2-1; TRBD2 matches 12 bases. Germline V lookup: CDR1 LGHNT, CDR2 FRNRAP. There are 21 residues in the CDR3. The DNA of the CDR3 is TGTGCTAGTGGTTTGGCACCTATCCCTGGACTAGCGGGGCGCTCCTACAATGAGGAGTTCTTC. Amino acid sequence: CASGLAPIPGLAGRSYNEEFF.

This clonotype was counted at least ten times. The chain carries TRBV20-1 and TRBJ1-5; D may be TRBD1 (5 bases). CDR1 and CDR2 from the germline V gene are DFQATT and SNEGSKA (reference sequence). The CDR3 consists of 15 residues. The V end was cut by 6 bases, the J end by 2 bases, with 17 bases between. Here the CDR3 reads CSAGAGFGGNQPQHF. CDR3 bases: TGCAGTGCCGGGGCTGGGTTTGGGGGCAATCAGCCCCAGCATTTT.

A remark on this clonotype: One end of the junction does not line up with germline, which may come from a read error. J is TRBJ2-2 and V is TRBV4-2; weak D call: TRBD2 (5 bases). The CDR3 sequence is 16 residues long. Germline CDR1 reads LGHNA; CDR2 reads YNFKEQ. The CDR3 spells CVSSRDLRANTWELFF. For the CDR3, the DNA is TGTGTAAGCAGCCGAGATCTGAGGGCCAACACCTGGGAGCTGTTTTTT.

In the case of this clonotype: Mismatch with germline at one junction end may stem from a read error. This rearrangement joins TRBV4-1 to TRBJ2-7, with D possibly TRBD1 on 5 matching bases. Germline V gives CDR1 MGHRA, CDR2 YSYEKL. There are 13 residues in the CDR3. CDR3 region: CDSSIDSLYEQYF. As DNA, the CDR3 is TGCGACAGCAGTATCGACAGTCTCTACGAGCAGTACTTC.

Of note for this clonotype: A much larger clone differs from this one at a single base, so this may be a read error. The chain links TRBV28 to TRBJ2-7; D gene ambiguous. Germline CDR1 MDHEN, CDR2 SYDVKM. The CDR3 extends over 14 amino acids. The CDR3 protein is CTSSLSLRAYEQYF. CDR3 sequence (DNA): TGTACCAGCAGTTTATCTCTAAGGGCCTACGAGCAGTACTTC.

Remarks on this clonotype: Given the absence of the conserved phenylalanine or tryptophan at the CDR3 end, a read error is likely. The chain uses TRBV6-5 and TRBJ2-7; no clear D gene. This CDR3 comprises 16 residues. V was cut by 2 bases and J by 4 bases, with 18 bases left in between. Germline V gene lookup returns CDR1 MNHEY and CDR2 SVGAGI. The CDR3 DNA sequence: TGTGCCAGCAGTTACACTGGCGGAGCAGTAAAGTACGAGCAGTACTCC. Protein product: CASSYTGGAVKYEQYS.

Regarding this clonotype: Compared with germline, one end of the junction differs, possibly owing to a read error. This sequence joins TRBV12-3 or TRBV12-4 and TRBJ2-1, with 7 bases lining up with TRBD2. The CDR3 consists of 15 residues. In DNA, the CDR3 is TGTGCAAGCAGCGGGGCTACCATGACTATTAATGAGCAGTTCTTC. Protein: CASSGATMTINEQFF.

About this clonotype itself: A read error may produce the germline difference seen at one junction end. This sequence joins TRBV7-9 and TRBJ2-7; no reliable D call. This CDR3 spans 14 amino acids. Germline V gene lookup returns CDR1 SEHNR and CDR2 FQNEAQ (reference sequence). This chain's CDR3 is CASSLSPSSHEPYF. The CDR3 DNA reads TGTGCCAGCAGCTTAAGCCCCTCCAGTCACGAGCCGTACTTC.